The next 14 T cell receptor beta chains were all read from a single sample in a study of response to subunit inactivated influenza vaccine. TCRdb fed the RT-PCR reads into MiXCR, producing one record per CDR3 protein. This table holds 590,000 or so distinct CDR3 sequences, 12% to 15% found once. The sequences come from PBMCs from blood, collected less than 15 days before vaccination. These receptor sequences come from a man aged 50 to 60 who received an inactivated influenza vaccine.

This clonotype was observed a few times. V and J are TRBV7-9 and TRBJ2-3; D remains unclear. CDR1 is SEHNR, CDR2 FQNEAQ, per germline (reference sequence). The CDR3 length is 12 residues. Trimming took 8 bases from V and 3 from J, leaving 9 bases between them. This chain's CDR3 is CASAVGTDTQYF. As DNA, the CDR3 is TGTGCCAGCGCGGTGGGAACAGATACGCAGTATTTT.

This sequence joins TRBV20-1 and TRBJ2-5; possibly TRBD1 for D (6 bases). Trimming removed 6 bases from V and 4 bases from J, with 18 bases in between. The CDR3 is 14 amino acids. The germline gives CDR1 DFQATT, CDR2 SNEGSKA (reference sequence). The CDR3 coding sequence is TGCAGTGCGAACCAACAGGGCTTGCGAGAGACCCAGTACTTC. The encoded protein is CSANQQGLRETQYF.

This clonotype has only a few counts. CDR3 sequence: CASSQGGPLQETQYF. DNA for the CDR3: TGCGCCAGCAGCCAAGGGGGACCGCTACAAGAGACCCAGTACTTC. This sequence joins TRBV4-3 and TRBJ2-5; D may be TRBD1 or TRBD2 (5 bases each). The CDR3 spans 15 residues. Trimming took 1 base from V and 2 from J, leaving 11 bases between them. CDR1 LGHNA and CDR2 YSLEER come from the germline V gene.

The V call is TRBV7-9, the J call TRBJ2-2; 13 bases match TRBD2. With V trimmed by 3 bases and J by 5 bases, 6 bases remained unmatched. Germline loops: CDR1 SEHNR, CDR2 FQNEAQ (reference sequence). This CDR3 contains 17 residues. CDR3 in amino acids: CASSFGLAGVWTGELFF. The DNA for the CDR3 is TGTGCCAGCAGCTTCGGACTAGCGGGAGTTTGGACCGGGGAGCTGTTTTTT. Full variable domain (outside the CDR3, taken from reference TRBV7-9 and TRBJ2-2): DTGVSQNPRHKITKRGQNVTFRCDPISEHNRLYWYRQTLGQGPEFLTYFQNEAQLEKSRLLSDRFSAERPKGSFSTLEIQRTEQGDSAMYLCASSFGLAGVWTGELFFGEGSRLTVL.

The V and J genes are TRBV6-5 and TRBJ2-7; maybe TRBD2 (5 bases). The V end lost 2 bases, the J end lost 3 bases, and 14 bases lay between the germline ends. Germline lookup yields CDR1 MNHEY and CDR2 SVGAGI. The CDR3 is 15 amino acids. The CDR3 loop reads CASSYGGGGNYEQYF. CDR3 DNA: TGTGCCAGCAGTTACGGAGGAGGAGGTAACTACGAGCAGTACTTC.

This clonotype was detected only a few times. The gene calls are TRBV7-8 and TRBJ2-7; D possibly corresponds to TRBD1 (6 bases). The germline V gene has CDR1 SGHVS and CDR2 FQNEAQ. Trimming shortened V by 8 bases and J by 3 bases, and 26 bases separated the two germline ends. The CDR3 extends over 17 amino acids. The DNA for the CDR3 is TGTGCCAGCCCATACTCGGAGACAGTCCAGGGGTACTACGAGCAGTACTTC. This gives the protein CASPYSETVQGYYEQYF.

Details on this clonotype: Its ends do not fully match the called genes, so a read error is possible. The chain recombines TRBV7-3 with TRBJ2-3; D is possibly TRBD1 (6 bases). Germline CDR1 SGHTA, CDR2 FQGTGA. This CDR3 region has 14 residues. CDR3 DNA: TGTTCCAGCAGCTTGGGGGCGCGCACAGATACGCAGTATTTT. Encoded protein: CSSSLGARTDTQYF.

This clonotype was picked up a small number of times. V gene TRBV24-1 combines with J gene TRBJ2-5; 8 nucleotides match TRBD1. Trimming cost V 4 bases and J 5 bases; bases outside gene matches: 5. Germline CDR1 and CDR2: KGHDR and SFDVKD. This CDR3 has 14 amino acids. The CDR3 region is CATSDGQGLETQYF. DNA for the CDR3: TGTGCCACCAGTGACGGACAGGGATTGGAGACCCAGTACTTC.

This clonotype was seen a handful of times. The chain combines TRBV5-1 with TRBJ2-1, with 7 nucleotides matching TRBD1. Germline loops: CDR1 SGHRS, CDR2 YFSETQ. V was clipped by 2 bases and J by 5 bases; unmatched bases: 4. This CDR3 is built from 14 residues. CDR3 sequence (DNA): TGCGCCAGCAGCTTCCGGGACAGTGACAATGAGCAGTTCTTC. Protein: CASSFRDSDNEQFF.

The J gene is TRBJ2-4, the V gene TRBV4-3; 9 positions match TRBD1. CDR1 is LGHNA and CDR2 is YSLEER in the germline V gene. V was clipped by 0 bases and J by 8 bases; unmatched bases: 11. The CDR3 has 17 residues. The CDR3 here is CASSQEAGTGRRDIQYF. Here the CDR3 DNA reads TGCGCCAGCAGCCAAGAGGCCGGGACAGGGCGTAGGGACATTCAGTACTTC.

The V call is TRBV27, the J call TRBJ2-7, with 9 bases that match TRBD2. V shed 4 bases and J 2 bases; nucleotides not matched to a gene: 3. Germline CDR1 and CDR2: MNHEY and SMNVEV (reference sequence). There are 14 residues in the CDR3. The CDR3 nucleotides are TGTGCCAGCAGTTGGGGCGGGGGGGCCTACGAGCAGTACTTC. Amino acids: CASSWGGGAYEQYF.

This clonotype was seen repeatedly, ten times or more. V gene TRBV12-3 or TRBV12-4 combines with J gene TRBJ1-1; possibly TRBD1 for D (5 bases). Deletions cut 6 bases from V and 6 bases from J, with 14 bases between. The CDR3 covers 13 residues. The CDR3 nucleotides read TGTGCCAGCAGAAATACAGGTAGCCCTGAAGCTTTCTTT. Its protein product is CASRNTGSPEAFF.

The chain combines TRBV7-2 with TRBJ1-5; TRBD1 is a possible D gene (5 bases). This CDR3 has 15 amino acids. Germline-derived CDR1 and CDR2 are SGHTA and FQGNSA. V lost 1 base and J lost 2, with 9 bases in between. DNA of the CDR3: TGTGCCAGCAGCTTAGTTTGGGGGGGCAATCAGCCCCAGCATTTT. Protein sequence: CASSLVWGGNQPQHF.

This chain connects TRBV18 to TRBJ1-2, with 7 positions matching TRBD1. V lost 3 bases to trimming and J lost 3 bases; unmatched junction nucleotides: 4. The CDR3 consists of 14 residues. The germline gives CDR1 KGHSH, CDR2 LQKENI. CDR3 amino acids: CASSPGGTDYGYTF. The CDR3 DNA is TGTGCCAGCTCACCCGGAGGGACAGACTATGGCTACACCTTC.